These T cell receptor beta chains were read from a single sample in a study of spatial heterogeneity in lung cancer. TCRdb reanalysed the 5' RACE reads using MiXCR and keeps one entry per CDR3 protein. The sample has fewer than 15,000 distinct CDR3 sequences, less than 8% seen once. The sequences come from lung tumor tissue, collected at surgery. These receptors were taken from a female donor with early-stage non-small cell lung cancer. Each CDR3 is given without its conserved first and last residue. The D gene is left open where the match is weak.

>.|TRBJ2-5|TRBV20-1
SAPRRGPETQY
>.|TRBJ2-1|TRBV7-2
ASSQNNEQF
>.|TRBJ2-2|TRBV28
ASSSHTGELF
>.|TRBJ1-1|TRBV28
ATRGHTEAF
>.|TRBJ2-3|TRBV30
AWSVREAQY
>.|TRBJ2-3|TRBV5-1
ASSLRGDPGSTDTQY
>.|TRBJ1-1|TRBV28
ASSPYREAF
>.|TRBJ2-7|TRBV28
ASSLGYLGYEQY
>TRBD1|TRBJ1-2|TRBV7-2
ASRPRLGDRAYGYT
>TRBD2|TRBJ2-7|TRBV20-1
SARLGSGSYEQY
>.|TRBJ1-1|TRBV18
ASSPRQGLDTEAF
>.|TRBJ2-1|TRBV29-1
STGRGTSDYNEQF
>.|TRBJ2-7|TRBV6-2/TRBV6-3
ASSYSTGYEQY
>.|TRBJ1-1|TRBV27
ASSLGRGGSEAF
>TRBD2|TRBJ2-7|TRBV6-2/TRBV6-3
ASSSSGTRDEQY
>TRBD1|TRBJ2-7|TRBV7-9
ASSHTDRGNYEQY
>.|TRBJ2-7|TRBV3-2
ASSQDFRVGAEQY
>TRBD2|TRBJ2-7|TRBV7-9
ASSPSGSEQY
>.|TRBJ1-5|TRBV7-2
ASSRTGDQPQH
>TRBD1|TRBJ2-7|TRBV12-3/TRBV12-4
ASSRQGAEQY
>.|TRBJ1-2|TRBV6-5
ASSYSFTGTNYGYT
>.|TRBJ2-5|TRBV28
ASNVKETQY
>TRBD2|TRBJ2-1|TRBV5-1
ASSQPGGEQF
>.|TRBJ1-1|TRBV4-1
ASSQGRMNTEAF
>.|TRBJ1-5|TRBV5-1
ASSIDGPNQPQH
>.|TRBJ1-1|TRBV4-1
ASRGVLRNTEAF
>.|TRBJ1-5|TRBV6-6
ASSYSESPQPQH
>TRBD1|TRBJ1-1|TRBV29-1
SVSGQGVTEAF
>.|TRBJ2-5|TRBV28
ASSFRALGTQY
>TRBD1|TRBJ2-1|TRBV11-2
ASSPTGGVSPYNEQF
>.|TRBJ1-1|TRBV10-3
AISPGATEAF
>.|TRBJ1-1|TRBV5-1
ASTGLLQGNTEAF
>.|TRBJ2-1|TRBV9
ASSAGTIYPLSYNEQF
>.|TRBJ2-2|TRBV7-8
ASSRFDVQTGELF
>.|TRBJ2-1|TRBV20-1
SARKGLTGGRPSSIRLF
>TRBD2|TRBJ2-3|TRBV7-2
ASSTRGTSGRTDTQY
>.|TRBJ2-7|TRBV6-5
ASSYWGPKMLPTYEQY
>TRBD2|TRBJ2-1|TRBV28
ASSSTGTSGFNEQF
>TRBD1|TRBJ2-3|TRBV12-3/TRBV12-4
ASSDRGGYTDTQY
>TRBD1|TRBJ1-6|TRBV5-1
ASSLSAGGNSPLH
>.|TRBJ1-6|TRBV7-8
ASSKRTASSYNSPLH
>.|TRBJ2-2|TRBV5-1
ASSSQPRTDTGELF
>.|TRBJ2-2|TRBV11-2
ASSLQPGRMNTGELF
>.|TRBJ2-1|TRBV7-6
ASSLQGGDRHYNEQF
>TRBD2|TRBJ2-1|TRBV7-2
ASGVIAGGPTEQF
>TRBD2|TRBJ2-1|TRBV5-1
ASSGGLAGGPGEQF
>TRBD1|TRBJ2-7|TRBV7-2
ASSDRGQGVYEQY